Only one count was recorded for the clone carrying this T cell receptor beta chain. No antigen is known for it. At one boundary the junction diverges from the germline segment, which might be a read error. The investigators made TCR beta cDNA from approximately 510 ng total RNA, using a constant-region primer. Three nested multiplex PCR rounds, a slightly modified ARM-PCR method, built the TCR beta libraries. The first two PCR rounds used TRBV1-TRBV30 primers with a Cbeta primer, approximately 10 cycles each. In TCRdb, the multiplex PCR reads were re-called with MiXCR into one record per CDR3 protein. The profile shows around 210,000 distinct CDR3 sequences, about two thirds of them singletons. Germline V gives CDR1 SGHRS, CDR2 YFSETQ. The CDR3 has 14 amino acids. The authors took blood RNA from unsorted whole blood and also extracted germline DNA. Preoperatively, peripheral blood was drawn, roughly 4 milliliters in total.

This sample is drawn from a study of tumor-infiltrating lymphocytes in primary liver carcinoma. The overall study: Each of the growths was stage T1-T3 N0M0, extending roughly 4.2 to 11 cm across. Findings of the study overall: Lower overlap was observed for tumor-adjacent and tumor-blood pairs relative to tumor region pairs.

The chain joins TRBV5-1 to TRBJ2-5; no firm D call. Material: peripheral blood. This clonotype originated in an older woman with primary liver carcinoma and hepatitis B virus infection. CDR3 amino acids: CASSVPPDQETRYF. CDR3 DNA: TGCGCCAGCAGCGTCCCTCCGGACCAAGAGACCCGGTACTTC.